Following are 12 T cell receptor beta chains from one sample sequenced in a study of blood T cell repertoires in COVID-19. Profiled with immunoSEQ multiplex PCR; TCRdb holds only in-frame clones, not every one. Among 100,000 to 150,000 clones listed, approximately 90% were seen once. Input material: peripheral blood. These receptor sequences come from a man aged 45-65 years with COVID-19, enrolled during active disease.

This clone came up once. The V gene is TRBV5-1, the J gene TRBJ2-7, with 7 bases lining up with TRBD1. CDR3 size: 14 residues. V lost 1 base to trimming and J lost 3 bases; unmatched junction nucleotides: 4. Germline CDR1 SGHRS, CDR2 YFSETQ. CDR3 in DNA: TGCGCCAGCAGCTTGTGGACAGGTGACTACGAGCAGTACTTC. This gives the protein CASSLWTGDYEQYF. Based on the CDR3 plus reference TRBV5-1 and TRBJ2-7, the full variable domain is KAGVTQTPRYLIKTRGQQVTLSCSPISGHRSVSWYQQTPGQGLQFLFEYFSETQRNKGNFPGRFSGRQFSNSRSEMNVSTLELGDSALYLCASSLWTGDYEQYFGPGTRLTVT.

The chain carries TRBV10-2 and TRBJ1-4, with 7 bases that match TRBD1. The trim removed 2 bases at V and 12 bases at J, leaving 18 bases unmatched. The CDR3 extends over 17 amino acids. Germline CDR1 and CDR2: WSHSY and SAAADI. In DNA form, the CDR3 reads TGCGCCAGCAGTGAGGGGCAGGGGGTCGAAGGTGAAGGGCAACTGTTTTTT. This sequence encodes CASSEGQGVEGEGQLFF.

In this sample, this clone turned up once. The chain employs TRBV6-4 and TRBJ2-1; TRBD2 matches 11 bases. The V gene's germline CDR1 is MRHNA and CDR2 SNTAGT. After removal of 6 bases from V and 5 bases from J, the junction contained 6 bases not matched to a gene. CDR3 length equals 15 residues. CDR3 sequence: CASSNGLAGNNEQFF. The CDR3, as DNA: TGTGCCAGCAGCAACGGACTAGCGGGTAACAATGAGCAGTTCTTC.

The count of this clone is one. The chain joins TRBV6-5 to TRBJ2-2; 7 bases match TRBD1. The V gene end was trimmed by 7 bases and the J gene end by 5 bases; junction bases not matched to a gene: 7. This CDR3 spans 14 amino acids. Germline lookup yields CDR1 MNHEY and CDR2 SVGAGI. CDR3 bases: TGTGCCAGCAAAGACAGGGTCGAAACCGGGGAGCTGTTTTTT. Protein product: CASKDRVETGELFF.

J is TRBJ2-3 and V is TRBV5-5, with 9 bases fitting TRBD2. The CDR3 consists of 15 residues. Unmatched junction bases numbered 8, after V lost 4 bases and J lost 5 bases. CDR1 is SGHKS and CDR2 is YYEKEE in the germline V gene (reference sequence). CDR3 sequence (DNA): TGTGCCAGCAGCGGTAGCGGGAGTTCGGTAGATACGCAGTATTTT. Its translation: CASSGSGSSVDTQYF.

V usage is TRBV10-3 and J usage is TRBJ2-7; TRBD1 aligns across 8 bases. CDR3 size: 12 residues. V gave up 10 bases and J gave up 5 bases; unmatched junction bases: 7. Germline V gene data show CDR1 as ENHRY and CDR2 as SYGVKD. The CDR3 reads CATGQGLDEQYF. The DNA for the CDR3 is TGTGCCACCGGACAGGGTCTCGACGAGCAGTACTTC.

The chain recombines TRBV19 with TRBJ2-1; possible D gene TRBD2, 5 bases. The CDR3 covers 15 residues. Germline V gene data show CDR1 as LNHDA and CDR2 as SQIVND (reference sequence). Trimming took 6 bases from V and 4 from J, leaving 16 bases between them. In DNA form, the CDR3 reads TGTGCCAGTAGCCGGGATCTTCGTTCTTACAATGAGCAGTTCTTC. Encoded protein: CASSRDLRSYNEQFF.

The gene calls are TRBV19 and TRBJ2-1; 14 bases agree with TRBD2. Trimming at V came to 6 bases and at J to 10 bases, leaving 8 bases not matched to a gene. CDR3 length equals 15 residues. Germline V CDR1 and CDR2: LNHDA, SQIVND (reference sequence). The CDR3 DNA reads TGTGCCAGTAGCGGGACTAGCGGGAGATGGGGGGAGCAGTTCTTC. It specifies CASSGTSGRWGEQFF.

The chain carries TRBV13 and TRBJ1-1; D not certain. Germline V gene sequence: CDR1 PRHDT, CDR2 FYEKMQ (reference sequence). Trimming removed 2 bases at V and 10 bases at J, with 11 bases between. The CDR3 has 12 amino acids. The DNA of the CDR3 is TGTGCCAGCAGCTTACGACCGGGAAGAGCTTTCTTT. It specifies CASSLRPGRAFF.

The chain couples TRBV7-8 to TRBJ2-3; 8 nucleotides agree with TRBD1. In germline, CDR1 is SGHVS, CDR2 FQNEAQ. J lost 4 bases, V lost 1 base, and 7 bases had no gene match. This CDR3 is 16 amino acids long. The CDR3 protein is CASSLVIGQGSDTQYF. The CDR3 region has the DNA TGTGCCAGCAGCTTAGTTATAGGACAGGGCTCAGATACGCAGTATTTT.

V is TRBV15 and J is TRBJ2-7, with a weak D call TRBD1 (6 bases). There are 14 residues in the CDR3. V lost 5 bases, J lost 4 bases, and 15 bases lay in between. Per the germline V gene, CDR1 is LNHNV and CDR2 is YYDKDF (reference sequence). Here the CDR3 reads CATSRGTTAYEQYF. Here the CDR3 DNA reads TGTGCCACCAGCCGTGGGACAACTGCTTACGAGCAGTACTTC.

V gene TRBV3-1 (or the pseudogene TRBV3-2) combines with J gene TRBJ2-7; D gene uncertain. Germline CDR1 reads LGHDT; CDR2 reads YNNKEL (reference sequence). CDR3 length: 12 residues. V was shortened by 1 base and J by 3 bases, with 4 bases between the two germline ends. The CDR3 region has the DNA TGTGCCAGCAGCCAAGTAGTCTACGAGCAGTACTTC. It yields the protein CASSQVVYEQYF.